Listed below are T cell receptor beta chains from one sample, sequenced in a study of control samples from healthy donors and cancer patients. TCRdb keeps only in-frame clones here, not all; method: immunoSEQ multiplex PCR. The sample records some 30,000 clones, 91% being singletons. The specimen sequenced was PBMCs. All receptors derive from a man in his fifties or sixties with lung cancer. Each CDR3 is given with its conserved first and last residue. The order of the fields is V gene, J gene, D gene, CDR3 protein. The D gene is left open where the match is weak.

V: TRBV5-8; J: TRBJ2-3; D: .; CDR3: CASTLQGGSTDTQYF
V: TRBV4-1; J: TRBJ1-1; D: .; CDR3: CASSQVVGEAFF
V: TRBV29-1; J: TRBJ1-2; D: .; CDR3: CSVPSGRDGYTF
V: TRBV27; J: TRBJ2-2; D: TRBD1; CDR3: CASSPRQGSGELFF
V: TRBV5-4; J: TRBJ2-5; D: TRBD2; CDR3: CASSLELGLAGETQYF
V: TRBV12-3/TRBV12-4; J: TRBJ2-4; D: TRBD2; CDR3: CASQHGSGGIQYF
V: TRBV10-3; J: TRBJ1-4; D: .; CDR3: CAISVARGNEKLFF
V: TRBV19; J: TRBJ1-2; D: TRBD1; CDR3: CASSTDRDYGYTF
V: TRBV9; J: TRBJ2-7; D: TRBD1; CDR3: CASSGGGRDRNYEQYF
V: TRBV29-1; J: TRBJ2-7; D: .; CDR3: CSVNTGNDYEQYF
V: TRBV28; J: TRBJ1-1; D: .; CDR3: CASSLSQPPNTEAFF
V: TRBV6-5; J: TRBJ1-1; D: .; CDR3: CASSNLKGNTEAFF
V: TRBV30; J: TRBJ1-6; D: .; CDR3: CAWSAWNNSPLHF
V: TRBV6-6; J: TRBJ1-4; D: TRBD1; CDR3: CASSSGTGLSKLFF
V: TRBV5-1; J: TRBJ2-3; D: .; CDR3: CASSFLDGISTDTQYF
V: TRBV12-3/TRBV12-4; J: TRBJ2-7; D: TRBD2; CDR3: CASRLAGAYEQYF
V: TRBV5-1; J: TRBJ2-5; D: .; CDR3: CASIPEAGQETQYF
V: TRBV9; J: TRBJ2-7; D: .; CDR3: CASSVYPNPSYEQYF
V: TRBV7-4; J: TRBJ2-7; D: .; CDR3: CASSPRQELRYEQYF
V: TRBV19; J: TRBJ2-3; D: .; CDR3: CASSLMDTQYF
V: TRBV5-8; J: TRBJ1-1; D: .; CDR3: CASSLGQMNTEAFF
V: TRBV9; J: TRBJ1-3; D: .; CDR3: CASSGRGSGNTIYF
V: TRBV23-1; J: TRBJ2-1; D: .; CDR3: CASKRQVSNNEQFF
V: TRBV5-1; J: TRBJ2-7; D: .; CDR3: CASSSGTNTYEQYF
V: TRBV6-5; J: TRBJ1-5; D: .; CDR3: CASTRGSNQPQHF
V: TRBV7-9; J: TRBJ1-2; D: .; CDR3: CASSLEGDGGGYTF
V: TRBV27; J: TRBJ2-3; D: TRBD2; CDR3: CASSVGTTSSPDTQYF
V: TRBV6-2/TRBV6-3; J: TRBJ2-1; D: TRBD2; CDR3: CASSTIRRLAGKNEQFF
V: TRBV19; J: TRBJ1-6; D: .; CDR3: CASRLGNSPLHF
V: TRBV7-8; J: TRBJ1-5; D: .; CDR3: CASSLDTHQRPQHF
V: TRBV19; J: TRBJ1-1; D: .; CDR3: CASSISQGGEAFF
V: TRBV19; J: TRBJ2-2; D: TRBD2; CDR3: CASAPGTRYTGELFF
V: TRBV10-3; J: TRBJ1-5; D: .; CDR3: CAISESEFSNQPQHF
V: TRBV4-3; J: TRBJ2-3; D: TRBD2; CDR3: CASSQDGLALMDTQYF
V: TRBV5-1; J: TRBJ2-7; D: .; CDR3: CASSWDLSSSYEQYF
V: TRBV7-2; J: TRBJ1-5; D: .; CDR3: CASSRSSGNQPQHF
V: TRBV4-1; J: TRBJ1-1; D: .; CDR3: CASSPRGGDQNTEAFF
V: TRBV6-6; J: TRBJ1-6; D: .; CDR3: CASSYSLGSGGPLHF
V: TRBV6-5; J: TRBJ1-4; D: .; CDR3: CASRADRGNEKLFF
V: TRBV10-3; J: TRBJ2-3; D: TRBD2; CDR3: CAITAGGPDTQYF
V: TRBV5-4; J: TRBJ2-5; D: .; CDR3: CASSLNVGGTSETQYF
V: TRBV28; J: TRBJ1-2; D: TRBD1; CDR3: CASVNIGGWHYGYTF
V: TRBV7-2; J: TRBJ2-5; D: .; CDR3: CASSLAQIQETQYF
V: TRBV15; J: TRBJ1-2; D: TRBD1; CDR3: CATSRQGALDGYTF
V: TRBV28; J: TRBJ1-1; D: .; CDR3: CASRPRVLRNTEAFF
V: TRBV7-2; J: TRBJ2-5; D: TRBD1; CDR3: CASRFPGTASTETQYF
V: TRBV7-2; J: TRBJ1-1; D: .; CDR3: CASSPQGTVAMEKAFF